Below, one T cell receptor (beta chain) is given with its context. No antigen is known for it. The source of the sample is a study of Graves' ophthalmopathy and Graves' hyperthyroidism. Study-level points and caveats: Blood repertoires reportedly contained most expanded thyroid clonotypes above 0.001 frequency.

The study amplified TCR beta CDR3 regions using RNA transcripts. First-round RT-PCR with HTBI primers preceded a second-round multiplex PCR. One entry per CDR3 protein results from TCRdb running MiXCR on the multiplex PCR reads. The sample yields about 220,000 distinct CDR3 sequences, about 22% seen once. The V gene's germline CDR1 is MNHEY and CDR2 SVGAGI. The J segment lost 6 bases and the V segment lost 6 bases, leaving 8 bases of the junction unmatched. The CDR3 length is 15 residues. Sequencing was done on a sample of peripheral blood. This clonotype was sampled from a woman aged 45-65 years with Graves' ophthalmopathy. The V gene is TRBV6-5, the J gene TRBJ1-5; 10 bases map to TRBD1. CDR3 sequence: CASRYTGTGAQPQHF. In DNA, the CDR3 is TGTGCCAGCAGATACACCGGGACAGGGGCTCAGCCCCAGCATTTT.